The present T cell receptor (beta chain) was sequenced within a study of T cell responses to AZD1222 COVID-19 vaccine. Study-level findings and limits: Two AZD1222 administrations were followed by greater Spike-specific TCR breadth and depth. No repertoire was sampled before or during the peak T cell response, only after it. Most donors were white British, females outnumbered males, and clonal diversity was possibly underestimated.

A word on this clone: The antigen is unknown.

Some clones are missing from TCRdb's copy, which holds only in-frame ones; the method was immunoSEQ multiplex PCR. The data show more than 85,000 clones, 88% seen once. V lost 2 bases, J lost 7 bases, and 6 bases lay in between. This CDR3 has 12 residues. The germline V gene encodes CDR1 SGHTA and CDR2 FQGNSA. The receptor comes from an adult in good health. Sequencing was performed on peripheral blood, taken on day 0 of AZD1222 vaccination. The chain carries TRBV7-2 and TRBJ2-1; D is possibly TRBD1 (6 bases). This CDR3 reads CASSLQGNEQFF. CDR3 nucleotide sequence: TGTGCCAGCAGCTTACAGGGGAATGAGCAGTTCTTC.